This T cell receptor beta chain was captured by sequencing in a study of OX40 agonist ivuxolimab in advanced cancers. Across the study: The patients' treatment was ivuxolimab, an agonistic anti-OX40 (CD134) antibody. Ivuxolimab was delivered to patients intravenously every 2 weeks at doses spanning 0.01 to 10 mg/kg. Points from the study as a whole: Researchers report that CD8+ T cells had, on average, more expanded clones than CD4+. Expanded peripheral T cell antigen specificity was not determined.

This clone was counted a few times. What it binds is unknown. Only in-frame clones appear in the TCRdb table, and some are missing; sequencing was by immunoSEQ multiplex PCR. Of approximately 51,000 clones in the sample, 70% to 80% were seen once. CDR3 size: 15 residues. CDR1 SGHTA and CDR2 FQGNSA come from the germline V gene. Trimming shortened V by 5 bases and J by 6 bases, and 16 bases separated the two germline ends. J is TRBJ2-2 and V is TRBV7-2, with D hard to call. The sequencing used CD4+ or CD8+ T cells sorted from blood, collected in a trial of the OX40 agonist ivuxolimab. The TCR originated in an adult with an advanced solid tumor such as melanoma, head and neck, liver or kidney cancer. DNA of the CDR3: TGTGCCAGCAGCGCCCAAACTGGGATCGCCGGGGAGCTGTTTTTT. Translated, it gives CASSAQTGIAGELFF.